The T cell receptor (beta chain) under discussion was sequenced for a study of chemoradiotherapy in HPV16-positive cancers. Background on the study: Candidate HPV-specific clones and shared TCR motifs came from two HPV16-positive patients. Overall study results and limits: The functional HPV-specific definition rests on just a couple of HPV16-positive patients. During treatment, candidate HPV-specific clones and E7-related motifs expanded in tumor.

A word on this clone: The antigen remains unidentified.

Repertoires were sampled repeatedly during chemoradiotherapy. Some clones are missing from TCRdb's copy, which holds only in-frame ones; the method was immunoSEQ multiplex PCR. Of under 15,000 clones in the sample, around 72% were seen once. The germline CDR1 and CDR2 sequences are KGHSH and LQKENI. V lost 5 bases, J lost 4 bases, and 14 bases lay in between. This CDR3 has 14 amino acids. The source of this sequence is a human donor with HPV-associated anogenital cancer. This sample was gathered from a patient who underwent chemoradiotherapy. The chain joins TRBV18 to TRBJ1-1, with D possibly matching TRBD1 (5 bases). CDR3 coding DNA: TGTGCCAGCTCAGGCCCCAGGGTGGGCACTGAAGCTTTCTTT. The encoded protein is CASSGPRVGTEAFF.